Shown below are 29 T cell receptor beta chains from a single sample sequenced in a study of T cells in Graves' hyperthyroidism and ophthalmopathy. TCR beta CDR3 regions were amplified from RNA. An initial round of RT-PCR targeting the TCR CDR3 relied on the HTBI primer set. TCRdb re-called the multiplex PCR reads through MiXCR, storing one row per CDR3 protein. Of more than 500,000 distinct CDR3 sequences listed, approximately 16% were seen once; the top ten hold roughly 29%. The specimen sequenced was blood. The receptors come from a woman aged 25 to 39 with Graves' ophthalmopathy.

This clonotype has a handful of counts. V is TRBV12-3 or TRBV12-4 and J is TRBJ1-5; a weak D match, TRBD1 (5 bases). The CDR3 runs to 17 residues. V gave up 2 bases and J gave up 7 bases, with 21 bases separating them. The CDR3 reads CASSLYIGAHIRQPQHF. CDR3 DNA: TGTGCCAGCAGTTTATATATTGGGGCCCATATCCGGCAGCCCCAGCATTTT.

Many counts were recorded for this clonotype. The gene calls are TRBV20-1 and TRBJ2-7; D unresolved. CDR1 and CDR2 from the germline V gene are DFQATT and SNEGSKA (reference sequence). The CDR3 totals 13 residues. The V end was cut by 1 base, the J end by 2 bases, with 9 bases between. The CDR3 protein is CSARVDAPYEQYF. DNA for the CDR3: TGCAGTGCTAGAGTAGATGCCCCCTACGAGCAGTACTTC.

The V gene is TRBV7-9, the J gene TRBJ2-1; 8 bases match TRBD2. Germline CDR1 and CDR2: SEHNR and FQNEAQ (reference sequence). CDR3 length: 17 amino acids. V lost 1 base and J lost 4; bases outside the gene matches: 9. CDR3 in amino acids: CASSLGPAGVIYNEQFF. In DNA, the CDR3 is TGTGCCAGCAGCTTAGGTCCAGCGGGAGTTATATACAATGAGCAGTTCTTC.

This clonotype has only a few counts. The CDR3 DNA reads as TGTGCCAGCAGCCATCTGCAGGGTAACGTACGCGAGCAGTACTTC. Translating it yields CASSHLQGNVREQYF. This rearrangement joins TRBV11-2 to TRBJ2-7, with TRBD1 as a possible D gene (5 bases). Germline V CDR1 and CDR2: SGHAT, FQNNGV. The CDR3 loop spans 15 amino acids. Trimming removed 5 bases at V and 6 bases at J, with 20 bases between.

This clonotype was detected ten times or more. This chain uses TRBV29-1 with TRBJ2-5, with D maybe TRBD2 (5 bases). V gave up 7 bases and J gave up 4 bases, with 25 bases separating them. This CDR3 is built from 16 residues. Germline V gives CDR1 SQVTM, CDR2 ANQGSEA. CDR3 DNA sequence: TGCAGCGCCCGCGAGGTGAGGGTCGCTACGGGAGAGACCCAGTACTTC. Translated: CSAREVRVATGETQYF.

The chain recombines TRBV5-1 with TRBJ2-7; 7 bases line up with TRBD2. The CDR3 has 15 amino acids. CDR1 is SGHRS, CDR2 YFSETQ, per germline. J lost 1 base, V lost 4 bases, and 8 bases had no gene match. The CDR3 loop is CASSRRTSESYEQYF. CDR3 nucleotides: TGCGCCAGCAGCAGAAGAACTAGCGAATCCTACGAGCAGTACTTC.

This clonotype was recorded many times. The chain is built from TRBV6-1 and TRBJ2-7; weak D call: TRBD2 (6 bases). Trimming shortened V by 6 bases and J by 0 bases, and 15 bases separated the two germline ends. In germline, CDR1 is MNHNS, CDR2 SASEGT. The length of the CDR3 is 15 residues. The CDR3 DNA is TGTGCCAGCAGGCGTGGGGGGAGTGTCTCCTACGAGCAGTACTTC. It specifies CASRRGGSVSYEQYF.

This clonotype has at least ten counts. The chain recombines TRBV2 with TRBJ2-5, with 8 bases lining up with TRBD2. This CDR3 has 16 amino acids. V dropped 3 bases and J dropped 7; count of bases not matched to a gene: 13. Germline lookup yields CDR1 SNHLY and CDR2 FYNNEI. In DNA form, the CDR3 reads TGTGCCAGCAGTGACGGGGCGGGAGGCCCCAGGGGGACCCAGTACTTC. It specifies CASSDGAGGPRGTQYF.

This clonotype has a count of ten or more. This chain links TRBV11-1 with TRBJ2-1, with 7 bases identical to TRBD2. CDR1 and CDR2 from the germline V gene are SGHAT and FQDESV (reference sequence). This CDR3 has 11 residues. V shed 8 bases and J 10 bases; nucleotides not matched to a gene: 5. CDR3 DNA: TGTGCCAGCTGCTCACTAGCGGAGCAGTTCTTC. This sequence encodes CASCSLAEQFF.

The chain combines TRBV15 with TRBJ2-4, with TRBD1 identical over 8 bases. CDR3 length: 18 amino acids. After removal of 3 bases from V and 0 bases from J, the junction contained 10 bases not matched to a gene. The germline gives CDR1 LNHNV, CDR2 YYDKDF (reference sequence). CDR3 loop: CATSSFLQGGLAKNIQYF. CDR3 DNA sequence: TGTGCCACCAGCAGTTTTTTACAGGGGGGACTAGCCAAAAACATTCAGTACTTC.

This clonotype was detected only a few times. J is TRBJ1-4 and V is TRBV4-3, with D maybe TRBD1 (5 bases). Germline V lookup: CDR1 LGHNA, CDR2 YSLEER. The CDR3 has 16 residues. Trimming cost V 3 bases and J 2 bases, with 13 bases left between them. The CDR3 DNA follows: TGCGCCAGCAGCCAGGCGCCGGGACGGACTAATGAAAAACTGTTTTTT. Translation: CASSQAPGRTNEKLFF.

In regard to this clonotype: This may be a read error: a much more frequent sequence differs by one nucleotide. This chain links TRBV28 with TRBJ1-1; tentatively, D is TRBD1 (5 bases). With 6 bases removed from V and 4 bases from J, the gap between germline ends came to 12 bases. The CDR3 loop spans 13 amino acids. Germline V gene data show CDR1 as MDHEN and CDR2 as SYDVKM. In DNA, the CDR3 is TGTGCCAGCAGCAAACAGGAGAGCACTGAAGCTTTCTTT. Translated: CASSKQESTEAFF. Using reference TRBV28 and TRBJ1-1 for the parts outside the CDR3, the full variable domain is DVKVTQSSRYLVKRTGEKVFLECVQDMDHENMFWYRQDPGLGLRLIYFSYDVKMKEKGDIPEGYSVSREKKERFSLILESASTNQTSMYLCASSKQESTEAFFGQGTRLTVV.

This clonotype was observed a handful of times. The V and J genes are TRBV5-6 and TRBJ1-2; possible D gene TRBD1, 6 bases. The CDR3 extends over 13 amino acids. Trimming took off 5 bases at V and 2 bases at J, with 10 bases between the two ends. From germline, CDR1 is SGHDT and CDR2 YYEEEE. This CDR3 reads CASRRQANYGYTF. The CDR3 coding sequence is TGTGCCAGCAGAAGACAGGCAAACTATGGCTACACCTTC.

The V call is TRBV4-2, the J call TRBJ2-1; no reliable D call. Trimming left V 1 base short and J 2 bases short, with 9 bases between. The V gene's germline CDR1 is LGHNA and CDR2 YNFKEQ. CDR3 length: 15 residues. The CDR3 DNA is TGTGCCAGCAGCCAAGGCGGTAGTACCTACAATGAGCAGTTCTTC. Translation: CASSQGGSTYNEQFF.

At least ten counts were recorded for this clonotype. The chain employs TRBV20-1 and TRBJ1-2, with TRBD1 matching 8 bases. This CDR3 is built from 15 residues. Germline V CDR1 and CDR2: DFQATT, SNEGSKA (reference sequence). With V trimmed by 6 bases and J by 6 bases, 15 bases remained unmatched. CDR3 in amino acids: CSAIDGQGRVDGYTF. Here the CDR3 DNA reads TGCAGTGCCATAGATGGACAGGGAAGGGTCGATGGCTACACCTTC.

The chain employs TRBV15 and TRBJ2-7, with TRBD1 as a possible D gene (7 bases). Germline CDR1 and CDR2: LNHNV and YYDKDF (reference sequence). V lost 5 bases and J lost 0, with 17 bases in between. The CDR3 extends over 16 amino acids. This chain's CDR3 is CATSPLGGQSSYEQYF. As DNA, the CDR3 is TGTGCCACCAGCCCCTTGGGGGGACAGAGCTCCTACGAGCAGTACTTC.

This clonotype turned up a few times. V and J are TRBV4-2 and TRBJ2-3, with 12 bases identical to TRBD2. This CDR3 is built from 16 residues. Trimming took 2 bases from V and 6 from J; bases not matched to a gene: 6. CDR1 LGHNA and CDR2 YNFKEQ come from the germline V gene. CDR3 coding DNA: TGTGCCAGCAGCCAATCGACTAGCGGGAGAGGCGATACGCAGTATTTT. Its translation: CASSQSTSGRGDTQYF.

The chain combines TRBV12-3 or TRBV12-4 with TRBJ2-2; D may be TRBD1 (6 bases). The CDR3 totals 15 residues. Trimming pared 6 bases from V and 1 base from J, leaving 12 bases between. The chain's CDR3 is CASSNPGQNTGELFF. Written as DNA, the CDR3 is TGTGCCAGCAGCAATCCGGGACAGAACACCGGGGAGCTGTTTTTT.

This clonotype was picked up a small number of times. The J gene is TRBJ2-5, the V gene TRBV6-4; D is undetermined. Germline assignment: CDR1 MRHNA and CDR2 SNTAGT. This CDR3 has 15 residues. V was trimmed by 8 bases and J by 2 bases, leaving 18 bases between them. The CDR3, as DNA: TGTGCCAGCTTACCCCCCGTCCAGGTACAAGAGACCCAGTACTTC. This codes for CASLPPVQVQETQYF.

The V gene is TRBV7-9, the J gene TRBJ2-3; D perhaps matches TRBD1 (6 bases). The CDR3 contains 13 residues. V shed 5 bases and J shed 7 bases, with 13 bases lying between them. Germline CDR1 reads SEHNR; CDR2 reads FQNEAQ (reference sequence). The CDR3 region is CASSLPGHHTQYF. CDR3 nucleotides: TGTGCCAGCAGCCTGCCGGGACACCATACGCAGTATTTT.

V gene TRBV7-3 combines with J gene TRBJ2-6; D not resolved. This CDR3 is 15 amino acids long. Germline loops: CDR1 SGHTA, CDR2 FQGTGA. V was shortened by 4 bases and J by 0 bases, with 7 bases between the two germline ends. The CDR3 DNA follows: TGTGCCAGCAGCTCCTCCGGCTCTGGGGCCAACGTCCTGACTTTC. Its protein product is CASSSSGSGANVLTF. Supplemented by reference TRBV7-3 and TRBJ2-6, the full variable domain reads GAGVSQTPSNKVTEKGKYVELRCDPISGHTALYWYRQSLGQGPEFLIYFQGTGAADDSGLPNDRFFAVRPEGSVSTLKIQRTERGDSAVYLCASSSSGSGANVLTFGAGSRLTVL.

The V and J genes are TRBV12-3 or TRBV12-4 and TRBJ1-2; tentatively, D is TRBD1 (5 bases). Trimming left V 4 bases short and J 4 bases short, with 13 bases between. This CDR3 contains 14 residues. The CDR3 spells CASSSFSGGYGYTF. The DNA of the CDR3 is TGTGCCAGCAGTTCATTTTCGGGGGGCTATGGCTACACCTTC.

This chain joins TRBV28 and TRBJ1-5; D is perhaps TRBD1 (5 bases). The CDR3 extends over 11 amino acids. CDR1 is MDHEN, CDR2 SYDVKM, per germline. Trimming stripped 8 bases from V and 6 bases from J, with 8 bases between. The CDR3 bases are TGTGCCAGCGCGGGGGGTCAGCCCCAGCATTTT. Its protein is CASAGGQPQHF.

This clonotype was seen many times. The chain carries TRBV7-2 and TRBJ2-7; D is unclear. This CDR3 is 14 amino acids long. Trimming pared 1 base from V and 1 base from J, leaving 8 bases between. Germline lookup yields CDR1 SGHTA and CDR2 FQGNSA. The CDR3 nucleotides read TGTGCCAGCAGCTTAGGGGTTCGTTCCTACGAGCAGTACTTC. Residues: CASSLGVRSYEQYF.

This clonotype was recorded at least ten times. CDR3 sequence: CAWSRVSYNSPLHF. CDR3 DNA sequence: TGTGCCTGGAGCAGGGTCTCCTATAATTCACCCCTCCACTTT. The chain joins TRBV30 to TRBJ1-6; D might be TRBD1 (5 bases). Germline V CDR1 and CDR2: GTSNPN, SVGIG (reference sequence). The length of the CDR3 is 14 residues. Trimming took off 3 bases at V and 0 bases at J, with 6 bases between the two ends.

This clonotype was counted many times. The chain joins TRBV11-1 to TRBJ2-7, with D unresolved. From germline, CDR1 is SGHAT and CDR2 FQDESV (reference sequence). The CDR3 spans 15 residues. V gave up 4 bases and J gave up 0 bases, with 13 bases separating them. CDR3 region: CASSSPAVSSYEQYF. For the CDR3, the DNA is TGTGCCAGCAGCTCGCCGGCAGTAAGCTCCTACGAGCAGTACTTC.

Many counts were recorded for this clonotype. This sequence joins TRBV2 and TRBJ1-1; D call uncertain. CDR1 and CDR2 from the germline V gene are SNHLY and FYNNEI. V lost 3 bases to trimming and J lost 4 bases, with 6 bases between them. CDR3 length equals 12 residues. The CDR3 here is CASSESRTEAFF. The CDR3 nucleotides are TGTGCCAGCAGTGAGAGCCGCACTGAAGCTTTCTTT.

This clonotype was seen repeatedly, ten times or more. This chain connects TRBV30 to TRBJ2-7; 8 bases map to TRBD2. V was pared by 1 base and J by 4 bases, with 6 bases of the junction left unmatched. The germline CDR1 and CDR2 sequences are GTSNPN and SVGIG (reference sequence). The CDR3 is 14 amino acids. CDR3 DNA sequence: TGTGCCTGGAGTGGACTAGCGAGACCATACGAGCAGTACTTC. Protein product: CAWSGLARPYEQYF.

This clonotype was recorded at least ten times. V gene TRBV18 combines with J gene TRBJ2-3; 10 positions agree with TRBD1. V lost 5 bases and J lost 6; bases outside the gene matches: 8. CDR1 is KGHSH, CDR2 LQKENI, per germline. The CDR3 has 15 amino acids. The chain's CDR3 is CASSKDRGDADTQYF. The DNA of the CDR3 is TGTGCCAGCTCAAAGGACAGGGGGGACGCGGATACGCAGTATTTT.